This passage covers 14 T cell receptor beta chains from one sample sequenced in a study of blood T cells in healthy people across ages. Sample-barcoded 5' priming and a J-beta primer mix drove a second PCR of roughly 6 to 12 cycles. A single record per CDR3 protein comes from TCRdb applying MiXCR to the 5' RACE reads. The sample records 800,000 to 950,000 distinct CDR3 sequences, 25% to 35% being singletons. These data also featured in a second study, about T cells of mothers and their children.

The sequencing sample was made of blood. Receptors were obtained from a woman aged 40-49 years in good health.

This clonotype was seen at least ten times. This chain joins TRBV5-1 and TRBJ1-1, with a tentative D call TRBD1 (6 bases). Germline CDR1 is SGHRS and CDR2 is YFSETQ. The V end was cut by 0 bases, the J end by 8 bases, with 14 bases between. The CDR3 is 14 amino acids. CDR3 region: CASSLGAGAPEAFF. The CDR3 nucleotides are TGCGCCAGCAGCTTGGGGGCAGGGGCACCCGAAGCTTTCTTT.

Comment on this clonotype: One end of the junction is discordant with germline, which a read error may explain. CDR3 coding DNA: TGTGCCAGCAGCTTAGGGGGACTAGGCACCGGGGAGCCGTTTTTT. This encodes CASSLGGLGTGEPFF. This chain connects TRBV7-2 to TRBJ2-2; TRBD2 matches at 8 bases. CDR3 size: 15 residues. The germline CDR1 and CDR2 sequences are SGHTA and FQGNSA.

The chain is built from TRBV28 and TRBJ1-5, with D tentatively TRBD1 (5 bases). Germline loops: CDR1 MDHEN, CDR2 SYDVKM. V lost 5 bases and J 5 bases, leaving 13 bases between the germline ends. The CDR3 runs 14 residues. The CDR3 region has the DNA TGTGCCAGCAGTCGGGTCGGGGGGTATCAGCCCCAGCATTTT. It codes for CASSRVGGYQPQHF.

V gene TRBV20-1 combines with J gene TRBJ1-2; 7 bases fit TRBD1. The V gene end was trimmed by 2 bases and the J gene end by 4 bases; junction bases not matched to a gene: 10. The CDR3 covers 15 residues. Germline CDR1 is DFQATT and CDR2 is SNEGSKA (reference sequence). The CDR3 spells CSARPPRGDSYGYTF. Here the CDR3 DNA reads TGCAGTGCTAGACCTCCTCGCGGGGACAGCTATGGCTACACCTTC.

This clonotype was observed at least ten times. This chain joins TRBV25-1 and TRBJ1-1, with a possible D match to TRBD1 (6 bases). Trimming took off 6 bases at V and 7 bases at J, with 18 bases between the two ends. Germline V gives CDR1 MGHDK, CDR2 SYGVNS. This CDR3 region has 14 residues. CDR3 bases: TGTGCCAGCAGGGGGGATGGGGGGCGAATTGAAGCTTTCTTT. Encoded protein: CASRGDGGRIEAFF.

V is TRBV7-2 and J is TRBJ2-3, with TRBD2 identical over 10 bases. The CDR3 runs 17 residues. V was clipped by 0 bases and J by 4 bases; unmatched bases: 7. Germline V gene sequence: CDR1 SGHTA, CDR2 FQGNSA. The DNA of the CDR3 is TGTGCCAGCAGCTTAGCTAAGCGGGGGGGCCGCTCAGATACGCAGTATTTT. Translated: CASSLAKRGGRSDTQYF. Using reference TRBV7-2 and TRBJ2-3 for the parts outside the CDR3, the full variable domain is GAGVSQSPSNKVTEKGKDVELRCDPISGHTALYWYRQSLGQGLEFLIYFQGNSAPDKSGLPSDRFSAERTGGSVSTLTIQRTQQEDSAVYLCASSLAKRGGRSDTQYFGPGTRLTVL.

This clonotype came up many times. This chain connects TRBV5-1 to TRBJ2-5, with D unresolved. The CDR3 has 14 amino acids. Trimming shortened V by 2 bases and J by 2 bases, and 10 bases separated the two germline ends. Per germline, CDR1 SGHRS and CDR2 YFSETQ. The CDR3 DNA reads TGCGCCAGCAGCTTCGACCTAAATCAAGAGACCCAGTACTTC. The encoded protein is CASSFDLNQETQYF.

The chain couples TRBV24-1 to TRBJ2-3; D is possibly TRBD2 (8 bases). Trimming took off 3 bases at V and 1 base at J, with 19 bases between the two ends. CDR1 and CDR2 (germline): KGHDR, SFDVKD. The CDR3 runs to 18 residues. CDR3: CATSDLDGRGPRTDTQYF. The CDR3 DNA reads TGTGCCACCAGTGATCTAGACGGGAGGGGGCCCCGCACAGATACGCAGTATTTT.

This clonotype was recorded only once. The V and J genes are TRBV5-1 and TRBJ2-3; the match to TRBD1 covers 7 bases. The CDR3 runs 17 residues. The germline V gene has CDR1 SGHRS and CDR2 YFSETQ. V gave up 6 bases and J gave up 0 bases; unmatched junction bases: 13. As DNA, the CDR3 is TGCGCCAGCACCCAACGAAGGGGGCTTACTAGCACAGATACGCAGTATTTT. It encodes CASTQRRGLTSTDTQYF.

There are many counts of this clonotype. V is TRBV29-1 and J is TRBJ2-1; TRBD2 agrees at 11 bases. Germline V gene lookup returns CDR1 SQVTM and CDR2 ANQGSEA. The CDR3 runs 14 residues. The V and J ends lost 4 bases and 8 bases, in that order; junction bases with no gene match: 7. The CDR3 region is CSVAVSGGADEQFF. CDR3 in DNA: TGCAGCGTTGCCGTTAGCGGGGGGGCCGATGAGCAGTTCTTC.

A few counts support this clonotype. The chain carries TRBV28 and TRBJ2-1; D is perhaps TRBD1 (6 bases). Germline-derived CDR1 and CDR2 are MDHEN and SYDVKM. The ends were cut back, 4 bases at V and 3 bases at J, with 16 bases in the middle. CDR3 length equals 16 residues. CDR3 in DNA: TGTGCCAGCAGTTCGTCCGGGACATGGGGCTACAATGAGCAGTTCTTC. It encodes CASSSSGTWGYNEQFF.

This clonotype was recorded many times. The CDR3 reads CASSLWSGEPYEQYF. DNA of the CDR3: TGTGCCAGCAGCTTATGGAGCGGGGAACCGTACGAGCAGTACTTC. This chain uses TRBV7-2 with TRBJ2-7, with 7 bases lining up with TRBD2. CDR1 and CDR2 from the germline V gene are SGHTA and FQGNSA. Trimming at V came to 2 bases and at J to 4 bases, leaving 8 bases not matched to a gene. CDR3 length: 15 amino acids.

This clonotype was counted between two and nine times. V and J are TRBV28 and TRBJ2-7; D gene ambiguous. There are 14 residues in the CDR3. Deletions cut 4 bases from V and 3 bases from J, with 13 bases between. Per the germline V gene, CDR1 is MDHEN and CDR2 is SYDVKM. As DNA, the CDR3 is TGTGCCAGCAGTTCTGGGATTGGGTTCTACGAGCAGTACTTC. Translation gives CASSSGIGFYEQYF.

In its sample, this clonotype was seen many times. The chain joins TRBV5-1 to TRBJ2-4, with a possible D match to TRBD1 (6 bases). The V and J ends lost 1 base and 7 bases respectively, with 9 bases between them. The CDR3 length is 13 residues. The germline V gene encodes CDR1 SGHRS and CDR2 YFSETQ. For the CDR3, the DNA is TGCGCCAGCAGCTTGACAGGGTTCAACATTCAGTACTTC. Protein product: CASSLTGFNIQYF.